This is a list of T cell receptor beta chains from one sample in a study of radiotherapy plus CTLA-4 blockade in lung cancer. The protocol was immunoSEQ multiplex PCR, while the TCRdb copy is restricted to in-frame clones and leaves out a portion. Of about 59,000 clones listed, approximately 68% are singletons. The sequencing here drew on peripheral blood, taken from a patient treated with radiotherapy plus ipilimumab. The source is a human donor with non-small cell lung cancer whose response to radiotherapy plus ipilimumab could not be evaluated. Both conserved end residues are part of each CDR3. D genes are given only for firm matches. Only part of the rows carry a size: once, few, many, or a class if the clone is expanded.

V,size,J,D,CDR3,DNA
TRBV29-1,.,TRBJ2-5,.,CSVLRDYSSETQYF,TGCAGCGTCTTGAGAGACTATTCATCGGAGACCCAGTACTTC
TRBV28,.,TRBJ2-7,TRBD1,CASTKGQGVNEQYF,TGTGCCAGCACAAAGGGACAGGGGGTCAACGAGCAGTACTTC
TRBV9,.,TRBJ1-5,.,CASNGGEGNQPQHF,TGTGCCAGCAACGGGGGGGAAGGCAATCAGCCCCAGCATTTT
TRBV7-9,few,TRBJ2-3,TRBD2,CASSGAPSGDTQYF,TGTGCCAGCAGCGGAGCCCCTAGCGGAGATACGCAGTATTTT
TRBV30,.,TRBJ2-7,TRBD1,CAWKRDSSSYEQYF,TGTGCCTGGAAAAGGGACAGCAGCTCCTACGAGCAGTACTTC
TRBV10-1,.,TRBJ2-1,TRBD2,CASSPSGSSYNEQFF,TGCGCCAGCAGTCCTAGCGGGAGCTCCTACAATGAGCAGTTCTTC
TRBV29-1,.,TRBJ1-2,.,CSGWGGPGYGYTF,TGCAGCGGCTGGGGGGGGCCAGGCTATGGCTACACCTTC
TRBV29-1,.,TRBJ2-3,.,CSVEGRGDIDTQYF,TGCAGCGTTGAAGGCAGGGGCGATATAGATACGCAGTATTTT
TRBV18,.,TRBJ1-5,TRBD1,CASSPGQGNQPQHF,TGTGCCAGCTCACCGGGACAGGGTAATCAGCCCCAGCATTTT
TRBV15,.,TRBJ2-7,.,CATSRPRGLSYEQYF,TGTGCCACCAGCAGACCTAGGGGTCTCTCCTACGAGCAGTACTTC
TRBV7-6,once,TRBJ2-2,.,CASSLGGTPIGELFF,TGTGCCAGCAGCTTAGGTGGGACACCAATCGGGGAGCTGTTTTTT
TRBV9,.,TRBJ1-4,.,CASSGHGDPTSNEKLFF,TGTGCCAGCAGCGGGCACGGGGATCCAACGTCCAATGAAAAACTGTTTTTT
TRBV4-3,.,TRBJ2-3,TRBD2,CASSQASGGTDTQYF,TGCGCCAGCAGCCAAGCTAGCGGAGGCACAGATACGCAGTATTTT
TRBV6-5,.,TRBJ2-7,.,CASRTGTLGEQYF,TGTGCCAGCAGAACAGGGACCTTGGGGGAGCAGTACTTC
TRBV19,.,TRBJ1-1,.,CASSRGANTEAFF,TGTGCCAGTTCCCGTGGGGCGAACACTGAAGCTTTCTTT
TRBV19,.,TRBJ1-5,TRBD1,CASSIDGGGRVGSKDQPQHF,TGTGCCAGTAGTATAGATGGAGGGGGCAGGGTGGGTTCGAAGGATCAGCCCCAGCATTTT
TRBV7-3,few,TRBJ2-7,TRBD2,CASSSGPGGTIYEQYF,TGTGCCAGCAGCTCGGGGCCCGGGGGGACTATCTACGAGCAGTACTTC
TRBV27,once,TRBJ1-6,.,CASSRRVDSPLHF,TGTGCCAGCAGTCGCAGGGTGGATTCACCCCTCCACTTT
TRBV5-1,few,TRBJ2-2,.,CASSSAPGQNTGELFF,TGCGCCAGCAGCTCCGCACCCGGACAGAACACCGGGGAGCTGTTTTTT
TRBV5-1,few,TRBJ2-3,.,CASSFGLATNTDTQYF,TGCGCCAGCAGCTTCGGGCTAGCGACAAACACAGATACGCAGTATTTT
TRBV2,.,TRBJ1-1,.,CASSREAIEAFF,TGTGCCAGCAGCCGCGAGGCCATCGAAGCTTTCTTT
TRBV6-1,.,TRBJ2-7,TRBD1,CASSETPRRGLYEQYF,TGTGCCAGCAGTGAAACCCCTCGCAGGGGGCTGTACGAGCAGTACTTC
TRBV5-6,once,TRBJ2-2,TRBD1,CASSLKGGRAPNTGELFF,TGTGCCAGCAGCTTGAAAGGGGGCAGGGCGCCGAACACCGGGGAGCTGTTTTTT
TRBV9,.,TRBJ2-7,TRBD2,CASSVASSGGYEQYF,TGTGCCAGCAGCGTAGCCTCTAGCGGGGGCTACGAGCAGTACTTC
TRBV30,.,TRBJ2-7,.,CAWSLGALSFYEQYF,TGTGCCTGGAGCCTAGGGGCCCTTAGTTTCTACGAGCAGTACTTC
TRBV7-8,.,TRBJ2-1,.,CASGGRNNEQFF,TGTGCCAGCGGAGGACGCAACAATGAGCAGTTCTTC
TRBV18,.,TRBJ2-7,TRBD2,CASSPGTSALHYEQYF,TGTGCCAGCTCACCGGGGACTAGCGCACTCCACTACGAGCAGTACTTC
TRBV5-5,.,TRBJ2-1,TRBD2,CASSLRLAGDNEQFF,TGTGCCAGCAGCTTGCGACTAGCGGGAGACAATGAGCAGTTCTTC
TRBV19,few,TRBJ2-1,TRBD1,CASMDRSSYNEQFF,TGTGCCAGTATGGACAGGAGCTCCTACAATGAGCAGTTCTTC
TRBV7-3,few,TRBJ1-1,TRBD1,CASSLQPGGKAFF,TGTGCCAGCAGCTTACAACCAGGGGGGAAAGCTTTCTTT
TRBV2,.,TRBJ2-1,TRBD2,CASSVGAGGRHEQFF,TGTGCCAGCAGTGTTGGCGCGGGGGGGAGGCATGAGCAGTTCTTC
TRBV28,.,TRBJ2-7,TRBD1,CASSLLGQGSDEQYF,TGTGCCAGCAGTTTGTTAGGACAGGGTAGTGACGAGCAGTACTTC
TRBV2,.,TRBJ1-2,TRBD1,CASSERSGDRGYTF,TGTGCCAGCAGTGAAAGGTCGGGCGACAGGGGGTACACCTTC
TRBV5-5,.,TRBJ2-6,TRBD2,CASSPGLAGAVSGANVLTF,TGTGCCAGCAGCCCGGGACTAGCGGGGGCCGTCTCTGGGGCCAACGTCCTGACTTTC
TRBV28,.,TRBJ1-2,TRBD1,CASSLGYRGRADYGYTF,TGTGCCAGCAGTTTGGGGTACAGGGGGCGCGCGGACTATGGCTACACCTTC
TRBV9,.,TRBJ1-3,.,CASSVATGVNTIYF,TGTGCCAGCAGCGTAGCTACGGGAGTAAACACCATATATTTT
TRBV28,.,TRBJ2-7,.,CASSLFAGTYEQYF,TGTGCCAGCAGTTTATTCGCTGGTACCTACGAGCAGTACTTC
TRBV4-1,.,TRBJ1-1,TRBD1,CASSHQTGGRETEAFF,TGCGCCAGCAGCCACCAGACAGGGGGCCGGGAAACTGAAGCTTTCTTT
TRBV6-5,.,TRBJ1-5,TRBD1,CASMRTGGNQPQHF,TGTGCCAGCATGAGGACAGGGGGCAATCAGCCCCAGCATTTT
TRBV30,.,TRBJ2-5,TRBD1,CAWSRDRQETQYF,TGTGCCTGGAGTAGGGACAGGCAAGAGACCCAGTACTTC